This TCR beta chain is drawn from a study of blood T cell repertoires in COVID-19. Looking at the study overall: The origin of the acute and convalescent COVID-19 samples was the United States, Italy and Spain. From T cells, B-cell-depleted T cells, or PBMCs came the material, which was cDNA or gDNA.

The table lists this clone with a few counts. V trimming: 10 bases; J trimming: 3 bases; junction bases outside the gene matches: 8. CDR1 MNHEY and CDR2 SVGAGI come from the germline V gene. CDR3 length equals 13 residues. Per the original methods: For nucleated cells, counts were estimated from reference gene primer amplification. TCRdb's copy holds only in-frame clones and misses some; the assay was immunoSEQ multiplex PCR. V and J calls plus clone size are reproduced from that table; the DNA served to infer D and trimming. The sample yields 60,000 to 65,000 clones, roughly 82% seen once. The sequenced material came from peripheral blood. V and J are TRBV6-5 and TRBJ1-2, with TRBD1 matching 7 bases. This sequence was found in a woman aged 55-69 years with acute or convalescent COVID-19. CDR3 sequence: CATNRGLYYGYTF. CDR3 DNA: TGTGCCACCAACAGGGGACTTTACTATGGCTACACCTTC.